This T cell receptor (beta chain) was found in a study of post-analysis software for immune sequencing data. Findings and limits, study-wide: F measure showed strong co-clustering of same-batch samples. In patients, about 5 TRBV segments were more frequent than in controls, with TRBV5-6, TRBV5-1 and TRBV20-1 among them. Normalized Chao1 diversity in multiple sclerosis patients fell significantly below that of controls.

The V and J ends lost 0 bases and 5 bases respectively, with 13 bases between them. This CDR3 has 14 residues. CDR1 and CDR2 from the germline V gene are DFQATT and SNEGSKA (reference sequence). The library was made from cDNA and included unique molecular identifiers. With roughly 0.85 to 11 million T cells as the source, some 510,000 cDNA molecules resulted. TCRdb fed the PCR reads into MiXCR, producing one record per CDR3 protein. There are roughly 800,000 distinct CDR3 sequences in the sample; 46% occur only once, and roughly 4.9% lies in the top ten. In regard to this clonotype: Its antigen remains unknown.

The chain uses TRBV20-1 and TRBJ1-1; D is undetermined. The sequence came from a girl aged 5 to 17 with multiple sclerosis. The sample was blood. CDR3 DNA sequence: TGCAGTGCTAGAGATTTCATGGGTGGGACTGAAGCTTTCTTT. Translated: CSARDFMGGTEAFF.